The 22 T cell receptor beta chains listed next were all sequenced from one sample in a study of OX40 agonist ivuxolimab in advanced cancers. Library method: the immunoSEQ multiplex PCR assay. TCRdb's version of the immuneACCESS table is confined to in-frame rearrangements and falls short of the full clone set. An unresolved V gene accounts for under half of the shortfall where checked; the remainder is of unknown origin. The sample has about 82,000 clones on record, around 90% of them singletons. The ten largest account for about 0.6% of the sample. The specimen was CD4+ or CD8+ T cells sorted from blood, collected in a trial of the OX40 agonist ivuxolimab. These receptors all come from an adult with an advanced solid tumor such as melanoma, head and neck, liver or kidney cancer.

The genes are TRBV11-2 and TRBJ2-2; no reliable D call. Germline CDR1 SGHAT, CDR2 FQNNGV. Trimming pared 4 bases from V and 4 bases from J, leaving 10 bases between. The CDR3 covers 14 residues. The CDR3 protein is CASSYTTSTGELFF. In DNA form, the CDR3 reads TGTGCCAGCAGCTACACTACAAGCACCGGGGAGCTGTTTTTT.

This chain joins TRBV7-2 and TRBJ1-6, with D perhaps matching TRBD1 (6 bases). The germline V gene encodes CDR1 SGHTA and CDR2 FQGNSA. The CDR3 is made up of 15 amino acids. Trimming cost V 5 bases and J 7 bases, with 15 bases left between them. CDR3 DNA: TGTGCCAGCAGCCCCCTCGGGGGGCAAAATTCACCCCTCCACTTT. Translating gives CASSPLGGQNSPLHF.

The chain is built from TRBV29-1 and TRBJ2-3; D not certain. The CDR3 loop spans 13 amino acids. The V gene lost 2 bases and the J gene lost 1 base, with 7 bases spanning the gap. Per the germline V gene, CDR1 is SQVTM and CDR2 is ANQGSEA. CDR3: CSVERMGTDTQYF. The CDR3 coding sequence is TGCAGCGTTGAAAGGATGGGCACAGATACGCAGTATTTT.

The chain carries TRBV23-1 and TRBJ1-1; possible D gene TRBD1, 6 bases. TRBV23-1 has ORF status, its function being uncertain. V was cut by 6 bases and J by 0 bases, with 14 bases left in between. The CDR3 has 15 amino acids. The CDR3 DNA reads TGCGCCAGCAGACGACAGGAGGTGATGAACACTGAAGCTTTCTTT. As protein: CASRRQEVMNTEAFF.

The gene calls are TRBV18 and TRBJ2-3, with no clear D. Germline V gene sequence: CDR1 KGHSH, CDR2 LQKENI. CDR3 length equals 10 residues. Trimming took off 6 bases at V and 6 bases at J, with 4 bases between the two ends. The chain's CDR3 is CASSADTQYF. For the CDR3, the DNA is TGTGCCAGCTCGGCGGATACGCAGTATTTT.

The chain joins TRBV11-2 to TRBJ1-2, with 9 bases aligning to TRBD1. The CDR3 spans 16 residues. Germline V lookup: CDR1 SGHAT, CDR2 FQNNGV. V lost 5 bases, J lost 5 bases, and 12 bases stayed unmatched. The DNA of the CDR3 is TGTGCCAGCAGCCCCAGGGACAGGGTCTTATTGTATGGCTACACCTTC. It codes for CASSPRDRVLLYGYTF.

The CDR3 DNA reads TGTGCCATGGGACAGACTACAGATACGCAGTATTTT. Its protein is CAMGQTTDTQYF. The chain links TRBV10-3 to TRBJ2-3; 7 bases line up with TRBD1. V lost 9 bases to trimming and J lost 3 bases; unmatched junction nucleotides: 3. Germline loops: CDR1 ENHRY, CDR2 SYGVKD. The CDR3 length is 12 residues.

CDR3 protein: CSASRVNYGYTF. DNA for the CDR3: TGCAGCGCATCCCGGGTCAACTATGGCTACACCTTC. This chain uses TRBV29-1 with TRBJ1-2; no clear D gene. Trimming pared 7 bases from V and 2 bases from J, leaving 11 bases between. This CDR3 has 12 amino acids. Germline CDR1 is SQVTM and CDR2 is ANQGSEA.

The sample holds one count of this clone. This sequence joins TRBV6-5 and TRBJ2-7; 8 nucleotides agree with TRBD1. V was clipped by 3 bases and J by 6 bases; unmatched bases: 7. Germline loops: CDR1 MNHEY, CDR2 SVGAGI. This CDR3 is built from 14 residues. Here the CDR3 reads CASSYGGQGGEQYF. Here the CDR3 DNA reads TGTGCCAGCAGTTATGGTGGACAGGGTGGCGAGCAGTACTTC.

The chain joins TRBV7-9 to TRBJ2-5; D might be TRBD1 (5 bases). In germline, CDR1 is SEHNR, CDR2 FQNEAQ (reference sequence). V lost 3 bases, J lost 1 base, and 9 bases lay in between. This CDR3 region has 14 residues. CDR3 coding DNA: TGTGCCAGCAGCTTGGGGCAGGGCCAAGAGACCCAGTACTTC. It yields the protein CASSLGQGQETQYF. The full variable domain, with the rest looked up from reference TRBV7-9 and TRBJ2-5, is DTGVSQNPRHKITKRGQNVTFRCDPISEHNRLYWYRQTLGQGPEFLTYFQNEAQLEKSRLLSDRFSAERPKGSFSTLEIQRTEQGDSAMYLCASSLGQGQETQYFGPGTRLLVL.

The chain couples TRBV7-2 to TRBJ1-1; D unresolved. The CDR3 consists of 13 residues. Trimming shortened V by 3 bases and J by 1 base, and 6 bases separated the two germline ends. CDR1 and CDR2 (germline): SGHTA, FQGNSA. The CDR3 reads CASSFHENTEAFF. The CDR3 DNA is TGTGCCAGCAGCTTTCATGAGAACACTGAAGCTTTCTTT.

V gene TRBV7-9 combines with J gene TRBJ2-7; no clear D gene. The CDR3 is made up of 15 amino acids. The V end was cut by 1 base, the J end by 2 bases, with 12 bases between. The germline V gene has CDR1 SEHNR and CDR2 FQNEAQ (reference sequence). The CDR3 here is CASSLDTLTPYEQYF. In DNA, the CDR3 is TGTGCCAGCAGCTTAGACACCCTCACCCCCTACGAGCAGTACTTC.

This sequence joins TRBV21-1 and TRBJ2-2; the D call of TRBD2 is as the table states it, not checked on the DNA. TRBV21-1 is a recognized pseudogene. CDR3 length: 22 amino acids. The CDR3 spells CASTTKPCWAGAGESNTGELFF. CDR3 sequence (DNA): TGTGCCAGCACCACCAAACCGTGTTGGGCTGGGGCGGGAGAAAGTAACACCGGGGAGCTGTTTTTT.

The CDR3 coding sequence is TGCGCCAGCAGGCTGGACTCGCCCTCGGGGGAGCAGTACTTC. Encoded protein: CASRLDSPSGEQYF. V usage is TRBV5-1 and J usage is TRBJ2-7, with D possibly matching TRBD2 (5 bases). The V end was cut by 5 bases, the J end by 7 bases, with 19 bases between. CDR1 and CDR2 (germline): SGHRS, YFSETQ. This CDR3 has 14 residues.

The rearrangement links TRBV27 to TRBJ1-2; D might be TRBD1 (5 bases). The germline V gene encodes CDR1 MNHEY and CDR2 SMNVEV (reference sequence). The CDR3 sequence is 15 residues long. V dropped 6 bases and J dropped 8 bases, with 22 bases sitting between them. CDR3 amino acids: CASRSRDYHGGGYTF. CDR3 sequence (DNA): TGTGCCAGCAGATCCCGGGACTACCATGGGGGGGGCTACACCTTC.

The rearrangement joins TRBV4-1 to TRBJ2-1; D perhaps matches TRBD2 (5 bases). Trimming left V 0 bases short and J 9 bases short, with 15 bases between. CDR3 length equals 15 residues. Germline-derived CDR1 and CDR2 are MGHRA and YSYEKL. The CDR3 DNA reads as TGCGCCAGCAGCCAAGAAATAAATTTAGCGCCTGAGCAGTTCTTC. Protein sequence: CASSQEINLAPEQFF.

V and J are TRBV5-1 and TRBJ2-1; D perhaps matches TRBD2 (5 bases). CDR1 is SGHRS, CDR2 YFSETQ, per germline. The CDR3 totals 15 residues. V was clipped by 2 bases and J by 0 bases, with 9 bases between them. The CDR3 DNA reads TGCGCCAGCAGCTTCGAGCGGACCTCCTACAATGAGCAGTTCTTC. Its translation: CASSFERTSYNEQFF.

The gene calls are TRBV5-1 and TRBJ2-5; TRBD1 aligns across 8 bases. CDR1 SGHRS and CDR2 YFSETQ come from the germline V gene. The V gene end was trimmed by 4 bases and the J gene end by 7 bases; junction bases not matched to a gene: 9. This CDR3 contains 14 residues. The CDR3 reads CASSITGTGGTQYF. CDR3 DNA: TGCGCCAGCAGCATAACCGGGACAGGCGGGACCCAGTACTTC.

The rearrangement links TRBV6-1 to TRBJ2-7; 9 nucleotides line up with TRBD1. Germline CDR1 MNHNS, CDR2 SASEGT. Trimming took 6 bases from V and 6 from J; bases not matched to a gene: 3. This CDR3 has 12 amino acids. Here the CDR3 DNA reads TGTGCCAGCAGGATGACAGGGGGCGAGCAGTACTTC. Its protein is CASRMTGGEQYF.

This rearrangement joins TRBV15 to TRBJ1-6; D is perhaps TRBD1 (5 bases). The germline CDR1 and CDR2 sequences are LNHNV and YYDKDF (reference sequence). V lost 0 bases and J 10 bases, leaving 10 bases between the germline ends. The CDR3 extends over 14 amino acids. CDR3 in DNA: TGTGCCACCAGCAGAGACAGGGATGGCTCACCCCTCCACTTT. It codes for CATSRDRDGSPLHF.

This chain connects TRBV4-2 to TRBJ2-1; 10 nucleotides line up with TRBD2. This CDR3 is built from 16 residues. After removal of 2 bases from V and 2 bases from J, the junction contained 3 bases not matched to a gene. Germline CDR1 reads LGHNA; CDR2 reads YNFKEQ. DNA of the CDR3: TGTGCCAGCAGCCAACTACTAGCGGGGACCTACAATGAGCAGTTCTTC. Encoded protein: CASSQLLAGTYNEQFF.

V gene TRBV6-5 combines with J gene TRBJ1-5; D possibly corresponds to TRBD1 (6 bases). The V and J ends lost 6 bases and 7 bases respectively, with 10 bases between them. CDR1 and CDR2 (germline): MNHEY, SVGAGI. The CDR3 has 12 residues. CDR3 coding DNA: TGTGCCAGCAGCCACAGGGACCAGCCCCAGCATTTT. Its protein is CASSHRDQPQHF.